The next 6 T cell receptor beta chains were all read from a single sample in a study of cytomegalovirus exposure and HLA in healthy donors. PCR employed 60 Vbeta and 13 Jbeta primers. Sequencing used immunoSEQ multiplex PCR; TCRdb keeps in-frame clones, though not all of them. In all, the sample yields tens of thousands of clones. Sequencing was performed on PBMCs. The receptors originated from a female donor in good health and CMV-seropositive.

The rearrangement uses TRBV18 and TRBJ2-7; TRBD2 matches at 14 bases. This CDR3 has 19 amino acids. Trimming cost V 1 base and J 2 bases; bases outside gene matches: 10. Germline V gives CDR1 KGHSH, CDR2 LQKENI. The chain's CDR3 is CASSPLPGTSGRLPYEQYF. The CDR3 nucleotides are TGTGCCAGCTCACCACTCCCCGGGACTAGCGGGAGATTACCCTACGAGCAGTACTTC. Based on the CDR3 plus reference TRBV18 and TRBJ2-7, the full variable domain is NAGVMQNPRHLVRRRGQEARLRCSPMKGHSHVYWYRQLPEEGLKFMVYLQKENIIDESGMPKERFSAEFPKEGPSILRIQQVVRGDSAAYFCASSPLPGTSGRLPYEQYFGPGTRLTVT.

The chain is built from TRBV4-2 and TRBJ2-7, with a weak D call TRBD1 (8 bases). V lost 0 bases and J 2 bases, leaving 11 bases between the germline ends. Germline lookup yields CDR1 LGHNA and CDR2 YNFKEQ. This CDR3 spans 15 amino acids. The CDR3 nucleotides read TGTGCCAGCAGCCAAGAAACAGGGGGGGCCTACGAGCAGTACTTC. Translation: CASSQETGGAYEQYF.

The CDR3 sequence: CASAAGLAGGRQYF. CDR3 nucleotide sequence: TGTGCCAGCGCGGCGGGACTAGCGGGAGGGCGGCAGTACTTC. This rearrangement joins TRBV27 to TRBJ2-7; TRBD2 matches at 16 bases. The CDR3 spans 14 residues. CDR1 and CDR2 from the germline V gene are MNHEY and SMNVEV (reference sequence). V dropped 8 bases and J dropped 9; count of bases not matched to a gene: 7.

The chain joins TRBV5-1 to TRBJ2-7; maybe TRBD1 (7 bases). Per the germline V gene, CDR1 is SGHRS and CDR2 is YFSETQ. The CDR3 has 15 residues. The ends were cut back, 5 bases at V and 11 bases at J, with 26 bases in the middle. The chain's CDR3 is CASRSSGGRRLEEYF. The CDR3 DNA follows: TGCGCCAGCAGGTCGTCAGGGGGGCGACGACTAGAGGAGTACTTC.

This chain joins TRBV11-2 and TRBJ2-5, with 7 bases identical to TRBD2. The CDR3 covers 13 residues. In germline, CDR1 is SGHAT, CDR2 FQNNGV. V was clipped by 5 bases and J by 4 bases; unmatched bases: 4. Here the CDR3 DNA reads TGTGCCAGCAGCGGAGGACTAGTAGAGACCCAGTACTTC. Residues: CASSGGLVETQYF.

V usage is TRBV11-1 and J usage is TRBJ2-5; TRBD2 is a possible D gene (6 bases). There are 13 residues in the CDR3. Between the trimmed V and J ends, which lost 3 bases and 5 bases, there was a span of 10 bases. Germline V gene sequence: CDR1 SGHAT, CDR2 FQDESV (reference sequence). This chain's CDR3 is CASSFGSGETQYF. CDR3 nucleotide sequence: TGTGCCAGCAGCTTCGGGAGCGGGGAGACCCAGTACTTC.